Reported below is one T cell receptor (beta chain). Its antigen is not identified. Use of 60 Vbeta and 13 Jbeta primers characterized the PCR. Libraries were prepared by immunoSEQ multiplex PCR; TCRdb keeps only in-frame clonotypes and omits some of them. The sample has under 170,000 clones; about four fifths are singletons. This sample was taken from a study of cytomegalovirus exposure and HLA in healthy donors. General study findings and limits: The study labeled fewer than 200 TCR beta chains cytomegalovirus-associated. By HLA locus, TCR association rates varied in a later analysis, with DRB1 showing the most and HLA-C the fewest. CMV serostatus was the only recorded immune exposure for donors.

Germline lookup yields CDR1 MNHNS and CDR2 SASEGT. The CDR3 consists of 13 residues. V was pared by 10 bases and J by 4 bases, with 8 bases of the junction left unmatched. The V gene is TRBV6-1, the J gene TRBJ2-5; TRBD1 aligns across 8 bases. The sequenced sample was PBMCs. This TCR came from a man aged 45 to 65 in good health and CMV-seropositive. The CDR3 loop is CAIQQGVSETQYF. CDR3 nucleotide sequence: TGTGCCATTCAACAGGGGGTATCAGAGACCCAGTACTTC.